This TCR beta chain was identified during a study of cytomegalovirus exposure and HLA in healthy donors. Study-level information: Sequencing of around 200 million T cells in an earlier analysis found 100 million to 140 million unique TCR beta sequences.

Concerning this clone itself: As yet, its antigen is unknown.

Study findings and constraints: Presence/absence analyses treated sequencing depth as roughly uniform across donors. An analysis done earlier found most TCR beta V segments productive about 90% or about 30% of the time.

PCR primers comprised 60 Vbeta and 13 Jbeta primers. This table comes from immunoSEQ multiplex PCR, and its TCRdb copy is limited to in-frame clones, with some not included. The table has about 78,000 clones, roughly 63% seen once. Source material: PBMCs. This receptor was identified in a man aged 25-45 years in good health and CMV-seropositive.

CDR3 DNA sequence: TGTGCCAGTAGTAGGGGCCGACTAGCGGCGTACCAAGAGACCCAGTACTTC. Its translation is CASSRGRLAAYQETQYF. This chain connects TRBV19 to TRBJ2-5; 9 bases are shared with TRBD2. Trimming at V came to 4 bases and at J to 0 bases, leaving 9 bases not matched to a gene. The CDR3 totals 17 residues. The V gene's germline CDR1 is LNHDA and CDR2 SQIVND (reference sequence).